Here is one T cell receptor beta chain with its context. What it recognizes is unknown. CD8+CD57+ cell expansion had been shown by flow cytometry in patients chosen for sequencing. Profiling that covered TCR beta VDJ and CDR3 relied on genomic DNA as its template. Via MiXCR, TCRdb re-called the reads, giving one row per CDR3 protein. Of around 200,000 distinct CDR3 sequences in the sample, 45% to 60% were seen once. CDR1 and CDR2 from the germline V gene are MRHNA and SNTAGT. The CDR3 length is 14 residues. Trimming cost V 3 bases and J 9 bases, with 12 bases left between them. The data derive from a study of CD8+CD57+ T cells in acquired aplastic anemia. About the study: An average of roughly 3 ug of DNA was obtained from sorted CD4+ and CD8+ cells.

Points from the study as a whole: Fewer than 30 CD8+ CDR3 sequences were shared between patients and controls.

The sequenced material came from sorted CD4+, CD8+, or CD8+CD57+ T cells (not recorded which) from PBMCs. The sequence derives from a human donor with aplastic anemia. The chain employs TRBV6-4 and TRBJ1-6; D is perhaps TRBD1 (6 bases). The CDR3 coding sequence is TGTGCCAGCAGTGAGTCAGGGGTCGGTTCACCCCTCCACTTT. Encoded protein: CASSESGVGSPLHF.